The 19 T cell receptor beta chains below all came from one sample that was sequenced in a study of shared clonotypes between healthy human individuals. The data were produced by immunoSEQ multiplex PCR, yet TCRdb's version contains in-frame clones alone and is incomplete. The sample contains roughly 1 million clones, 75% of which appear only once. The sequenced sample consisted of memory CD4+ T cells sorted from blood. Subset defined: CD45RA-negative fraction. The receptors stem from a man aged 18 to 35 in good health.

CDR3 region: CASSLLIPGADEQYF. CDR3 DNA sequence: TGTGCCAGCAGCCTCCTGATCCCCGGGGCAGACGAGCAGTACTTC. This rearrangement joins TRBV7-8 to TRBJ2-7; either TRBD1 or TRBD2 may fit D (5 bases each). CDR1 is SGHVS and CDR2 is FQNEAQ in the germline V gene. The V gene lost 5 bases and the J gene lost 5 bases, with 19 bases spanning the gap. The CDR3 runs to 15 residues. The entire variable domain, with the rest obtained from reference TRBV7-8 and TRBJ2-7, is as follows: GAGVSQSPRYKVAKRGQDVALRCDPISGHVSLFWYQQALGQGPEFLTYFQNEAQLDKSGLPSDRFFAERPEGSVSTLKIQRTQQEDSAVYLCASSLLIPGADEQYFGPGTRLTVT.

The chain is built from TRBV6-6 and TRBJ2-7; no clear D. CDR1 and CDR2 (germline): MNHNY, SVGAGI (reference sequence). Trimming left V 2 bases short and J 9 bases short, with 8 bases between. This CDR3 region has 11 residues. The CDR3 sequence is CASSYLQRQYF. The CDR3 bases are TGTGCCAGCAGTTACCTACAGCGGCAGTACTTC.

This clone was picked up one time. The genes are TRBV2 and TRBJ2-7; D is unresolved. CDR3 length: 12 amino acids. V lost 4 bases to trimming and J lost 4 bases, with 8 bases between them. Germline CDR1 and CDR2: SNHLY and FYNNEI. The CDR3 reads CASSVTGYEQYF. For the CDR3, the DNA is TGTGCCAGCAGTGTCACCGGGTACGAGCAGTACTTC.

This clone was detected ten times or more. The sample has other DNA sequences that encode this CDR3 too. The chain combines TRBV18 with TRBJ2-5; D is ambiguous. CDR1 and CDR2 from the germline V gene are KGHSH and LQKENI. V shed 3 bases and J shed 1 base, with 3 bases lying between them. This CDR3 has 12 amino acids. Here the CDR3 reads CASSPTQETQYF. In DNA, the CDR3 is TGTGCCAGCTCACCGACCCAAGAGACCCAGTACTTC.

This clone was picked up many times. The chain employs TRBV7-2 and TRBJ2-2; TRBD1 matches 7 bases. The CDR3 sequence is 15 residues long. The junction had 6 bases not matched to a gene; V was cut back by 4 bases and J by 4 bases. Germline V gene lookup returns CDR1 SGHTA and CDR2 FQGNSA. The CDR3 region has the DNA TGTGCCAGCAGCTACCGACAGGGCGGCACCGGGGAGCTGTTTTTT. Its translation is CASSYRQGGTGELFF.

Comments on this clone: Other nucleotide sequences from this sample produce the same CDR3. The rearrangement uses TRBV28 and TRBJ1-2; D may be TRBD1 (5 bases). Germline V gene sequence: CDR1 MDHEN, CDR2 SYDVKM. The CDR3 is 14 amino acids. Trimming took off 3 bases at V and 0 bases at J, with 8 bases between the two ends. CDR3 nucleotide sequence: TGTGCCAGCAGTTTGGTGGGGCCTAACTATGGCTACACCTTC. Translation gives CASSLVGPNYGYTF.

A remark on this clone: Since a much larger clone is just one base distant, this may be a read error. The chain has TRBV5-4 and TRBJ2-7; D is perhaps TRBD1 (5 bases). This CDR3 comprises 13 residues. V lost 2 bases and J lost 2, with 8 bases in between. Germline CDR1 SGHNT, CDR2 YYREEE (reference sequence). CDR3 nucleotides: TGTGCCAGCAGCTTAGACAGCGCCTACGAGCAGTACTTC. It is translated as CASSLDSAYEQYF.

This clone was seen a single time. The chain is built from TRBV7-9 and TRBJ2-3; 8 bases align to TRBD1. Looked up from germline, CDR1 is SEHNR and CDR2 is FQNEAQ (reference sequence). CDR3 size: 16 residues. Trimming at V came to 0 bases and at J to 3 bases, leaving 5 bases not matched to a gene. CDR3 residues: CASSLAPGQGTDTQYF. The DNA of the CDR3 is TGTGCCAGCAGCTTAGCGCCCGGACAGGGAACAGATACGCAGTATTTT.

The chain carries TRBV5-1 and TRBJ2-1, with D unresolved. There are 14 residues in the CDR3. Germline V gives CDR1 SGHRS, CDR2 YFSETQ. V lost 0 bases to trimming and J lost 7 bases, with 11 bases between them. This CDR3 is CASSLGAVMNEQFF. DNA of the CDR3: TGCGCCAGCAGCTTGGGGGCAGTTATGAATGAGCAGTTCTTC.

This clone turned up a few times. This chain links TRBV18 with TRBJ1-6, with D hard to call. The germline V and J ends were trimmed by 5 bases and 7 bases, with 15 bases remaining between them. This CDR3 has 15 residues. The germline V gene has CDR1 KGHSH and CDR2 LQKENI. The CDR3 sequence is CASSNGLPSNSPLHF. In DNA, the CDR3 is TGTGCCAGCTCAAACGGTCTTCCCTCGAATTCACCCCTCCACTTT.

This clone was recorded once. This rearrangement joins TRBV30 to TRBJ2-1, with no clear D. Germline V gene sequence: CDR1 GTSNPN, CDR2 SVGIG (reference sequence). Trimming cost V 0 bases and J 2 bases, with 8 bases left between them. The CDR3 is 14 residues long. The CDR3 here is CAWSVMGTYNEQFF. The CDR3 nucleotides read TGTGCCTGGAGTGTTATGGGCACCTACAATGAGCAGTTCTTC.

This clone was found a few times. The V and J genes are TRBV2 and TRBJ2-7; the D is unclear. The V end lost 5 bases, the J end lost 7 bases, and 9 bases lay between the germline ends. This CDR3 has 11 amino acids. CDR1 and CDR2 from the germline V gene are SNHLY and FYNNEI. In nucleotides, the CDR3 is TGTGCCAGCAGTCTGGTTCGGGAGCAGTACTTC. Amino acids: CASSLVREQYF. The variable domain in full, completed from reference TRBV2 and TRBJ2-7, reads EPEVTQTPSHQVTQMGQEVILRCVPISNHLYFYWYRQILGQKVEFLVSFYNNEISEKSEIFDDQFSVERPDGSNFTLKIRSTKLEDSAMYFCASSLVREQYFGPGTRLTVT.

This clone has only a few counts. This rearrangement joins TRBV5-1 to TRBJ2-2; D not certain. The CDR3 is 12 residues long. Looked up from germline, CDR1 is SGHRS and CDR2 is YFSETQ. V dropped 6 bases and J dropped 1 base, with 4 bases sitting between them. CDR3 residues: CASTENTGELFF. DNA of the CDR3: TGCGCCAGCACTGAGAACACCGGGGAGCTGTTTTTT.

The genes are TRBV28 and TRBJ1-1, with no clear D. This CDR3 has 13 amino acids. The V end was cut by 5 bases, the J end by 8 bases, with 15 bases between. CDR1 and CDR2 from the germline V gene are MDHEN and SYDVKM. Here the CDR3 reads CASSLGPEREAFF. CDR3 nucleotides: TGTGCCAGCAGTCTAGGACCAGAGCGGGAAGCTTTCTTT.

The chain has TRBV4-3 and TRBJ1-2; unclear D gene. Trimming shortened V by 1 base and J by 2 bases, and 11 bases separated the two germline ends. This CDR3 region has 15 residues. The germline V gene encodes CDR1 LGHNA and CDR2 YSLEER. Here the CDR3 reads CASSQVWVENYGYTF. DNA of the CDR3: TGCGCCAGCAGCCAAGTTTGGGTCGAGAACTATGGCTACACCTTC.

The rearrangement uses TRBV2 and TRBJ1-5; TRBD1 matches 7 bases. J was trimmed by 0 bases and V by 3 bases; bases with no gene match: 8. Germline CDR1 and CDR2: SNHLY and FYNNEI. This CDR3 region has 17 residues. CDR3 DNA: TGTGCCAGCAGTGAGGGTAAGACAGGGCATAGCAATCAGCCCCAGCATTTT. Its protein product is CASSEGKTGHSNQPQHF.

J is TRBJ2-5 and V is TRBV5-4, with 8 positions matching TRBD2. The CDR3 extends over 17 amino acids. In germline, CDR1 is SGHNT, CDR2 YYREEE (reference sequence). J gave up 4 bases and V 1 base, and 12 bases lay outside the gene matches. The CDR3 DNA reads as TGTGCCAGCAGCTTGAGCGGGACGGGAGGGCCTGCAGAGACCCAGTACTTC. Encoded protein: CASSLSGTGGPAETQYF.

The CDR3 DNA reads as TGTGCCAGCAGTCCAGGGTCCTTTCTCGCGCTCTCCTATGGCTACACCTTC. This encodes CASSPGSFLALSYGYTF. The chain uses TRBV28 and TRBJ1-2; the D gene is possibly TRBD1 (5 bases). The CDR3 has 17 amino acids. Germline loops: CDR1 MDHEN, CDR2 SYDVKM. V lost 5 bases to trimming and J lost 4 bases, with 23 bases between them.

This rearrangement joins TRBV6-5 to TRBJ2-7; D might be TRBD1 (6 bases). The CDR3 is made up of 13 amino acids. V gave up 10 bases and J gave up 4 bases, with 17 bases separating them. CDR1 is MNHEY, CDR2 SVGAGI, per germline. The chain's CDR3 is CAIREPQGYEQYF. The DNA of the CDR3 is TGTGCCATCAGGGAACCACAGGGATACGAGCAGTACTTC.